This T cell receptor (beta chain) was retrieved from a study of human T cells and chemical hapten exposure. Stated time point: patch test 1, 2 weeks after DPC sensitization. Treatment reported: therapeutic diphenylcyclopropenone sensitization with weekly scalp DPC. The CDR3 totals 13 residues. From germline, CDR1 is LGHNA and CDR2 YSLEER. V lost 0 bases to trimming and J lost 9 bases, with 9 bases between them. The library tagged individual cDNA molecules with unique molecular identifiers. Via MiXCR, TCRdb re-called the RACE reads, giving one row per CDR3 protein. The sample holds about 340,000 distinct CDR3 sequences; around 6.9% are singletons and the top ten take 7% to 10%.

This rearrangement joins TRBV4-3 to TRBJ2-1; possible D gene TRBD2, 6 bases. The sequence was collected from a woman under 30 with alopecia areata. Some clones in this sample may be carry-over from other donors' samples. The sample in question was whole blood, obtained in connection with sensitization to the hapten diphenylcyclopropenone (DPC). CDR3 DNA: TGCGCCAGCAGCCAAGATGGAGGGCGTGAGCAGTTCTTC. The encoded protein is CASSQDGGREQFF.